Presented here are 32 T cell receptor beta chains from one specimen sequenced in a study of T cells after yellow fever vaccination (dated by TCRdb to about 2019). The treatment or condition label here, explained by the study, means: live attenuated yellow fever vaccine strain. Receptors were amplified or captured by 5' RACE. TCRdb records Illumina HiSeq 2500 as the sequencer. TCRdb reprocessing: public reads trimmed at Q25 with fastp, clones called with MiXCR, in-frame beta chains kept. Merged by CDR3 protein, the rows form single entries marked with the most common genes and DNA. This sample lists about 360,000 distinct CDR3 sequences; 6.2% were detected once. Of the sample, about 15% is held by the ten largest clones. Sequences were derived from PBMCs, sampled 5 days after the yellow fever booster vaccination. The receptors derive from a man aged 25-45 years who received the YFV17D yellow fever vaccine.

This clonotype came up many times. V is TRBV28 and J is TRBJ1-1; D gene unclear. The CDR3 loop spans 11 amino acids. CDR1 is MDHEN and CDR2 is SYDVKM in the germline V gene. The V end was cut by 1 base, the J end by 8 bases, with 5 bases between. CDR3 region: CASSLSGEAFF. The CDR3 coding sequence is TGTGCCAGCAGTTTATCTGGGGAAGCTTTCTTT. Based on the CDR3 plus reference TRBV28 and TRBJ1-1, the full variable domain is DVKVTQSSRYLVKRTGEKVFLECVQDMDHENMFWYRQDPGLGLRLIYFSYDVKMKEKGDIPEGYSVSREKKERFSLILESASTNQTSMYLCASSLSGEAFFGQGTRLTVV.

The chain couples TRBV1 to TRBJ1-4; TRBD1 reflects the table's D call only, with no check against the DNA. TRBV1 is reported as a pseudogene. The CDR3 consists of 17 residues. CDR3 residues: CTSSPPGQWARNEKLFF. DNA for the CDR3: TGCACCAGCAGCCCTCCGGGACAGTGGGCCCGAAATGAAAAACTGTTTTTT.

The gene calls are TRBV9 and TRBJ2-2; perhaps TRBD2 as D (6 bases). The CDR3 loop spans 16 amino acids. V gave up 5 bases and J gave up 1 base, with 15 bases separating them. Germline V gene data show CDR1 as SGDLS and CDR2 as YYNGEE. CDR3 sequence (DNA): TGTGCCAGCAGTGTCACCACTAGCAGGAACACCGGGGAGCTGTTTTTT. Translating gives CASSVTTSRNTGELFF.

This clonotype has a count of ten or more. The gene calls are TRBV29-1 and TRBJ2-7; 7 nucleotides match TRBD1. The CDR3 covers 15 residues. Germline V CDR1 and CDR2: SQVTM, ANQGSEA. V was clipped by 5 bases and J by 3 bases; unmatched bases: 13. DNA of the CDR3: TGCAGCGTTTTAGACCCAGGACAGGTCAACTACGAGCAGTACTTC. As protein: CSVLDPGQVNYEQYF.

This clonotype was detected only a few times. The chain joins TRBV7-2 to TRBJ1-2; D is ambiguous. The CDR3 has 14 residues. From germline, CDR1 is SGHTA and CDR2 FQGNSA. The V and J ends lost 2 bases and 2 bases respectively, with 9 bases between them. The CDR3 reads CASSLLSINYGYTF. For the CDR3, the DNA is TGTGCCAGCAGCTTACTCAGCATCAACTATGGCTACACCTTC.

This clonotype has at least ten counts. The genes are TRBV7-2 and TRBJ1-1, with a tentative D call TRBD1 (5 bases). The V gene lost 2 bases and the J gene lost 4 bases, with 14 bases spanning the gap. The germline V gene has CDR1 SGHTA and CDR2 FQGNSA. This CDR3 is 15 amino acids long. CDR3 amino acids: CASSLRRGELTEAFF. For the CDR3, the DNA is TGTGCCAGCAGCTTAAGACGGGGGGAACTCACTGAAGCTTTCTTT.

Details on this clonotype: The junction departs from the called germline gene at one end, perhaps through a read error. The chain carries TRBV10-3 and TRBJ1-2; a weak D match, TRBD1 (5 bases). Looked up from germline, CDR1 is ENHRY and CDR2 is SYGVKD. This CDR3 comprises 14 residues. CDR3 nucleotides: TGTGCCATCAGTGATAGATCGGGGGTCGATGGCTTCACCTTC. Translating it yields CAISDRSGVDGFTF.

The rearrangement links TRBV20-1 to TRBJ1-1; 12 nucleotides match TRBD1. The CDR3 is 15 amino acids. Germline CDR1 DFQATT, CDR2 SNEGSKA (reference sequence). Germline trimming cut 5 bases from V and 4 bases from J; bases unmatched to any gene: 8. Here the CDR3 DNA reads TGCAGTGCTCTCCGGGACAGGGGGCCGAGCACTGAAGCTTTCTTT. This translates into CSALRDRGPSTEAFF.

This clonotype came up a few times. One end of the junction fails to match germline, which may point to a read error. The chain links TRBV7-2 to TRBJ2-1; D might be TRBD2 (5 bases). This CDR3 comprises 11 residues. Per germline, CDR1 SGHTA and CDR2 FQGNSA. The CDR3 is CASSSSLDLLF. CDR3 sequence (DNA): TGTGCCAGCAGCTCGTCACTGGACTTGCTCTTC.

This clonotype was recorded a few times. J is TRBJ1-3 and V is TRBV6-2 or TRBV6-3; no reliable D call. The CDR3 sequence is 15 residues long. Germline V gives CDR1 MNHEY, CDR2 SVGEGT. Trimming left V 6 bases short and J 0 bases short, with 12 bases between. Written as DNA, the CDR3 is TGTGCCAGCAGCTTCGACTCCCGCTCTGGAAACACCATATATTTT. Encoded protein: CASSFDSRSGNTIYF.

This clonotype was seen ten or more times. This sequence joins TRBV7-9 and TRBJ2-5; TRBD2 aligns across 13 bases. CDR1 is SEHNR, CDR2 FQNEAQ, per germline (reference sequence). V lost 6 bases and J lost 0; bases outside the gene matches: 7. This CDR3 is built from 17 residues. The CDR3 sequence is CASSSGTSGVYQETQYF. CDR3 DNA: TGTGCCAGCAGTTCCGGGACTAGCGGGGTTTACCAAGAGACCCAGTACTTC.

This clonotype was observed a handful of times. The chain carries TRBV6-1 and TRBJ2-7; tentatively, D is TRBD2 (5 bases). CDR3 size: 13 residues. V dropped 9 bases and J dropped 3 bases, with 15 bases sitting between them. The germline gives CDR1 MNHNS, CDR2 SASEGT. CDR3 residues: CASGVHGNYEQYF. CDR3 nucleotide sequence: TGTGCCAGTGGAGTCCACGGGAACTACGAGCAGTACTTC.

This chain connects TRBV27 to TRBJ2-7; D might be TRBD1 (6 bases). The CDR3 length is 17 residues. V was trimmed by 3 bases and J by 0 bases, leaving 18 bases between them. Germline CDR1 MNHEY, CDR2 SMNVEV (reference sequence). The CDR3, as DNA: TGTGCCAGCAGTTTCTCCTCCGGAACAGGGAGCTCCTACGAGCAGTACTTC. Amino acids: CASSFSSGTGSSYEQYF.

This chain uses TRBV9 with TRBJ2-7, with a possible D match to TRBD2 (6 bases). Germline V gene lookup returns CDR1 SGDLS and CDR2 YYNGEE. V gave up 1 base and J gave up 5 bases, with 22 bases separating them. The CDR3 totals 17 residues. CDR3 bases: TGTGCCAGCAGCGTAACACGGAACACGGGAGACCGCGACGAGCAGTACTTC. This gives the protein CASSVTRNTGDRDEQYF.

The chain is built from TRBV7-2 and TRBJ2-1; D call uncertain. The CDR3 totals 12 residues. The V end lost 1 base, the J end lost 11 bases, and 9 bases lay between the germline ends. Per germline, CDR1 SGHTA and CDR2 FQGNSA. In nucleotides, the CDR3 is TGTGCCAGCAGCTTAGGGTACAGCCAGCAGTTCTTC. Its translation is CASSLGYSQQFF.

Of note for this clonotype: One end of the junction is discordant with germline, which a read error may explain. The chain uses TRBV20-1 and TRBJ2-1; 11 bases align to TRBD2. The CDR3 sequence is 16 residues long. The germline V gene has CDR1 DFQATT and CDR2 SNEGSKA (reference sequence). The CDR3 region is CCASRLAGNFYNEQFF. The DNA of the CDR3 is TGCTGTGCTAGCCGACTAGCGGGGAATTTTTACAATGAGCAGTTCTTC.

This clonotype showed up many times. V and J are TRBV10-3 and TRBJ1-5; TRBD1 matches at 9 bases. After removal of 6 bases from V and 3 bases from J, the junction contained 6 bases not matched to a gene. CDR1 ENHRY and CDR2 SYGVKD come from the germline V gene. The CDR3 has 15 amino acids. CDR3 sequence: CAISKGQGDNQPQHF. The CDR3 region has the DNA TGTGCCATCAGCAAGGGACAGGGAGACAATCAGCCCCAGCATTTT.

In this sample, this clonotype turned up many times. J is TRBJ2-2 and V is TRBV28; D is possibly TRBD1 or TRBD2 (5 bases each). The CDR3 loop spans 12 amino acids. V lost 7 bases and J 6 bases, leaving 9 bases between the germline ends. The germline V gene encodes CDR1 MDHEN and CDR2 SYDVKM. The CDR3 is CASTRGAGELFF. The DNA of the CDR3 is TGTGCCAGCACCCGAGGGGCCGGGGAGCTGTTTTTT.

CDR3 loop: CASSTARGTQPQHF. As DNA, the CDR3 is TGTGCCAGCAGTACCGCCCGGGGGACGCAGCCCCAGCATTTT. V usage is TRBV6-2 or TRBV6-3 and J usage is TRBJ1-5; possibly TRBD1 for D (5 bases). This CDR3 has 14 residues. Trimming removed 5 bases at V and 7 bases at J, with 15 bases between. CDR1 MNHEY and CDR2 SVGEGT come from the germline V gene.

The genes are TRBV20-1 and TRBJ2-2, with D perhaps TRBD1 or TRBD2 (5 bases each). The V and J ends lost 6 bases and 1 base respectively, with 18 bases between them. Germline loops: CDR1 DFQATT, CDR2 SNEGSKA (reference sequence). This CDR3 comprises 16 residues. For the CDR3, the DNA is TGCAGTGCCCCGGGACCATACAGCCTGAACACCGGGGAGCTGTTTTTT. It encodes CSAPGPYSLNTGELFF.

This clonotype occurred many times. The chain employs TRBV7-2 and TRBJ2-3, with D possibly matching TRBD2 (6 bases). Trimming removed 6 bases at V and 2 bases at J, with 18 bases between. The V gene's germline CDR1 is SGHTA and CDR2 FQGNSA. The CDR3 extends over 16 amino acids. As DNA, the CDR3 is TGTGCCAGCAGTAGACGACCGGGACTGAACACAGATACGCAGTATTTT. This gives the protein CASSRRPGLNTDTQYF.

This clonotype was detected a few times. The V and J genes are TRBV7-2 and TRBJ2-7, with 9 bases lining up with TRBD1. V dropped 5 bases and J dropped 5; count of bases not matched to a gene: 7. Looked up from germline, CDR1 is SGHTA and CDR2 is FQGNSA. The CDR3 is 14 amino acids. CDR3 sequence: CASSRQGVLNEQYF. Here the CDR3 DNA reads TGTGCCAGCAGCAGACAGGGGGTTCTAAACGAGCAGTACTTC.

This clonotype was recorded many times. The CDR3 DNA follows: TGTGTCTCAGGGAAGGGACTAGCGGGGCAAGAGACCCAGTACTTC. It encodes CVSGKGLAGQETQYF. The chain joins TRBV12-3 or TRBV12-4 to TRBJ2-5; 13 positions agree with TRBD2. This CDR3 is 15 amino acids long.

V usage is TRBV6-2 or TRBV6-3 and J usage is TRBJ2-7; TRBD1 agrees at 8 bases. Germline-derived CDR1 and CDR2 are MNHEY and SVGEGT. The CDR3 extends over 14 amino acids. With V trimmed by 5 bases and J by 2 bases, 5 bases remained unmatched. The CDR3 DNA reads TGTGCCAGCAGTCAAACAGGGGGACCCTACGAGCAGTACTTC. Its translation is CASSQTGGPYEQYF.

This clonotype was found a few times. The rearrangement links TRBV7-2 to TRBJ1-1; 8 bases fit TRBD1. The CDR3 is made up of 15 amino acids. CDR1 SGHTA and CDR2 FQGNSA come from the germline V gene. Germline trimming cut 5 bases from V and 0 bases from J; bases unmatched to any gene: 5. This CDR3 is CASSPRGLMNTEAFF. CDR3 DNA: TGTGCCAGCAGCCCCAGGGGGCTTATGAACACTGAAGCTTTCTTT.

As regards this clonotype: The junction differs from germline at one of its ends, possibly a read error. V gene TRBV3-1 combines with J gene TRBJ2-7, with TRBD2 identical over 9 bases. Looked up from germline, CDR1 is LGHDT and CDR2 is YNNKEL (reference sequence). The length of the CDR3 is 15 residues. CDR3 nucleotide sequence: TGTGTCAGCACCCTCTCTAGCGGGAATTCCTACGAGCAGTACTTC. Translated, it gives CVSTLSSGNSYEQYF.

The table lists this clonotype with a few counts. This CDR3 is CASSFGTEPYEQYF. Written as DNA, the CDR3 is TGTGCCAGCAGTTTCGGGACAGAACCTTACGAGCAGTACTTC. J is TRBJ2-7 and V is TRBV6-5; TRBD1 matches at 7 bases. Trimming removed 4 bases from V and 4 bases from J; junction bases left unmatched: 7. Germline loops: CDR1 MNHEY, CDR2 SVGAGI. The CDR3 sequence is 14 residues long.

The chain carries TRBV3-1 and TRBJ2-5; TRBD2 matches at 10 bases. CDR1 and CDR2 from the germline V gene are LGHDT and YNNKEL (reference sequence). V lost 10 bases to trimming and J lost 0 bases; unmatched junction nucleotides: 17. The CDR3 is 18 amino acids. The CDR3 bases are TGTGCCACCTCCCGACGCGGGACGACTAGCGGGTACCAAGAGACCCAGTACTTC. This gives the protein CATSRRGTTSGYQETQYF.

The gene calls are TRBV11-2 and TRBJ2-5, with TRBD2 matching 8 bases. The CDR3 runs 21 residues. Germline CDR1 SGHAT, CDR2 FQNNGV. The trim removed 0 bases at V and 6 bases at J, leaving 24 bases unmatched. CDR3 sequence reads: CASSLERTGLVPGGPGQTQYF. In DNA, the CDR3 is TGTGCCAGCAGCTTAGAGCGGACTGGGCTAGTACCGGGAGGGCCGGGTCAGACCCAGTACTTC.

In its sample, this clonotype was seen a few times. CDR3 region: CASARALGDNEQFF. In DNA form, the CDR3 reads TGTGCCAGCGCCCGTGCCTTAGGGGACAATGAGCAGTTCTTC. This chain connects TRBV18 to TRBJ2-1; tentative D call: TRBD1 (5 bases). Trimming removed 8 bases at V and 5 bases at J, with 16 bases between. This CDR3 region has 14 residues. Germline CDR1 and CDR2: KGHSH and LQKENI. Full variable domain (remainder filled in from reference TRBV18 and TRBJ2-1): NAGVMQNPRHLVRRRGQEARLRCSPMKGHSHVYWYRQLPEEGLKFMVYLQKENIIDESGMPKERFSAEFPKEGPSILRIQQVVRGDSAAYFCASARALGDNEQFFGPGTRLTVL.

This rearrangement joins TRBV7-9 to TRBJ2-2, with D unresolved. This CDR3 comprises 16 residues. Per germline, CDR1 SEHNR and CDR2 FQNEAQ (reference sequence). The V and J ends lost 2 bases and 2 bases respectively, with 12 bases between them. CDR3 sequence: CASSLMVGINTGELFF. The CDR3 bases are TGTGCCAGCAGCTTAATGGTGGGGATAAACACCGGGGAGCTGTTTTTT. The variable domain in full, with the rest retrieved from reference TRBV7-9 and TRBJ2-2, is DTGVSQNPRHKITKRGQNVTFRCDPISEHNRLYWYRQTLGQGPEFLTYFQNEAQLEKSRLLSDRFSAERPKGSFSTLEIQRTEQGDSAMYLCASSLMVGINTGELFFGEGSRLTVL.

This clonotype was found a few times. In nucleotides, the CDR3 is TGTGCCAGCTCACAACAGAGGACAGAAAAACTGTTTTTT. It codes for CASSQQRTEKLFF. This chain connects TRBV18 to TRBJ1-4; a possible D gene is TRBD1 (5 bases). Germline-derived CDR1 and CDR2 are KGHSH and LQKENI. V was cut by 4 bases and J by 8 bases, with 11 bases left in between. This CDR3 spans 13 amino acids.